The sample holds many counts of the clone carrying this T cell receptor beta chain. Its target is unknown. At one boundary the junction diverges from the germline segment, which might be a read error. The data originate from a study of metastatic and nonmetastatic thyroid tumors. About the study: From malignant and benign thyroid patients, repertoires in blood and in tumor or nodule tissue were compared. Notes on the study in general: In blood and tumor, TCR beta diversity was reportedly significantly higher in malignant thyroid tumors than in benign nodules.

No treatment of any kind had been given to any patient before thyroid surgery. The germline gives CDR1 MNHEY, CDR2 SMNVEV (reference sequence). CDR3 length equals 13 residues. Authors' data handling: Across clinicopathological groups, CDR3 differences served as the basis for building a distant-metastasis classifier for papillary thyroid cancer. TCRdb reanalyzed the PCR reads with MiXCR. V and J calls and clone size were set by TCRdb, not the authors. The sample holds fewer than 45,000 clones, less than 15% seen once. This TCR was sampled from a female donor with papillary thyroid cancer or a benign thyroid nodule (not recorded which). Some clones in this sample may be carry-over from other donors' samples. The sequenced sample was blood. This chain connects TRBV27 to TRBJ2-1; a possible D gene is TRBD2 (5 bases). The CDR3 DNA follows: TGTGCCAGCAGTTCCAGCCACGGAGTCTCGGGAATCTTC. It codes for CASSSSHGVSGIF.